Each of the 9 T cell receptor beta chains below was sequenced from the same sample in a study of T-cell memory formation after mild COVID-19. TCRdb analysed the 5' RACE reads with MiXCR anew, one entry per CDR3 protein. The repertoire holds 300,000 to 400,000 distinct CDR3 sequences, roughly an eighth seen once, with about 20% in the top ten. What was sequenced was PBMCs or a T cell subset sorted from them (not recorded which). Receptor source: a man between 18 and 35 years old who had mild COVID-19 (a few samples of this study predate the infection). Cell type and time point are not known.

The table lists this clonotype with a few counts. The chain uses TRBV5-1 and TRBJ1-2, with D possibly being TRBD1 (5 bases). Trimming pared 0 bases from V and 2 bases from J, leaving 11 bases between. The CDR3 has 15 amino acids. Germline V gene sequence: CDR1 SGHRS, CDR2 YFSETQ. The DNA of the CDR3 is TGCGCCAGCAGCTTGGCCTGGGCAGGGAACTATGGCTACACCTTC. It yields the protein CASSLAWAGNYGYTF.

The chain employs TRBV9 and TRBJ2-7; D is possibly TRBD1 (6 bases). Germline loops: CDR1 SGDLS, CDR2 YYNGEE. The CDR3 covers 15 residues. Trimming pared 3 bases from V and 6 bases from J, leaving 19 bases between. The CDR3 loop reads CASSETGFSFSEQYF. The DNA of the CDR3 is TGTGCCAGCAGCGAAACAGGGTTTTCATTCTCCGAGCAGTACTTC.

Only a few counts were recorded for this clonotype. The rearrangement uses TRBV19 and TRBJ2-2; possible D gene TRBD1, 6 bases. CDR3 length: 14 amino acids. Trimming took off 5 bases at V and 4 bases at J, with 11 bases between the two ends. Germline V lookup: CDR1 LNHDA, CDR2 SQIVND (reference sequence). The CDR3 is CASSSRTVTGELFF. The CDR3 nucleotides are TGTGCCAGTAGTTCAAGGACAGTCACCGGGGAGCTGTTTTTT.

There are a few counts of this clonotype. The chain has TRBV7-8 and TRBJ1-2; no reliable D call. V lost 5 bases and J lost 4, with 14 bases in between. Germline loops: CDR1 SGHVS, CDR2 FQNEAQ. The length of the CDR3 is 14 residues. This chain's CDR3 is CASSLDWTAYGYTF. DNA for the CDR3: TGTGCCAGCAGCCTAGATTGGACGGCCTATGGCTACACCTTC.

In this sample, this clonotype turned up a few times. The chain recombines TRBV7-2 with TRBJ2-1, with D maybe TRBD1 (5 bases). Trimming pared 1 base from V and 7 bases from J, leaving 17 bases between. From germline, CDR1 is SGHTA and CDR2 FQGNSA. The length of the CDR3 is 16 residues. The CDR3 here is CASSLVGAVRGNEQFF. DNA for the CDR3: TGTGCCAGCAGCTTAGTAGGGGCGGTAAGGGGAAATGAGCAGTTCTTC.

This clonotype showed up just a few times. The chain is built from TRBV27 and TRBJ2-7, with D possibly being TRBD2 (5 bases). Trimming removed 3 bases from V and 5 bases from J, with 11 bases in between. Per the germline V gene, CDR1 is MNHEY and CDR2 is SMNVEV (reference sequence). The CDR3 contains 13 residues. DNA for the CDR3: TGTGCCAGCAGTTTTGACGGGGATCACGAGCAGTACTTC. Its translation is CASSFDGDHEQYF.

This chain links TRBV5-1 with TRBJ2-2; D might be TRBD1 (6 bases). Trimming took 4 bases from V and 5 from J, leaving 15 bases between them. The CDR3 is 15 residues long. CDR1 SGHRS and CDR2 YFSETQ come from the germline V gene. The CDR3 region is CASSTGPLLTGELFF. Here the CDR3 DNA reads TGCGCCAGCAGCACAGGGCCCCTGTTGACCGGGGAGCTGTTTTTT.

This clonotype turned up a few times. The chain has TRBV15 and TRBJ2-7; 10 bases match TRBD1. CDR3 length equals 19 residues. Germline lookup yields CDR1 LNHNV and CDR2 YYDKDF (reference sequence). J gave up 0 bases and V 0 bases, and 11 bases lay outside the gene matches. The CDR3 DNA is TGTGCCACCAGCAGAGACTCATTACTAGGGACAGGGGCCTCCTACGAGCAGTACTTC. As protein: CATSRDSLLGTGASYEQYF. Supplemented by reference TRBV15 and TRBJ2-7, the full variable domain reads DAMVIQNPRYQVTQFGKPVTLSCSQTLNHNVMYWYQQKSSQAPKLLFHYYDKDFNNEADTPDNFQSRRPNTSFCFLDIRSPGLGDTAMYLCATSRDSLLGTGASYEQYFGPGTRLTVT.

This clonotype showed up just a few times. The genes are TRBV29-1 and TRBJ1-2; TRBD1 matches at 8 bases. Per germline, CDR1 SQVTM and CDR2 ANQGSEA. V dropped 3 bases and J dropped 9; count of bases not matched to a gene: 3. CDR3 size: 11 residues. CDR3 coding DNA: TGCAGCGTTGACAGGGGGCGTTGCTACACCTTC. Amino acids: CSVDRGRCYTF.